A single sample is the source of the 22 T cell receptor beta chains below, sequenced in a study of T-cell memory formation after mild COVID-19. TCRdb fed the 5' RACE reads into MiXCR, producing one record per CDR3 protein. In the table there are about 620,000 distinct CDR3 sequences, around 17% of which are singletons. The sample consisted of PBMCs or a T cell subset sorted from them (not recorded which). All receptors come from an adult woman who had mild COVID-19 (a few samples of this study predate the infection). Cell type and time point are not known.

This clonotype was seen a handful of times. The CDR3 DNA reads as TGTGCCACCAGTGATTTTAGCGGACTAGCTCTCAATGAGCAGTTCTTC. As protein: CATSDFSGLALNEQFF. The V and J genes are TRBV24-1 and TRBJ2-1, with 8 bases fitting TRBD2. The CDR3 runs to 16 residues. The junction had 7 bases not matched to a gene; V was cut back by 1 base and J by 6 bases. Germline V gene data show CDR1 as KGHDR and CDR2 as SFDVKD.

A few counts support this clonotype. This sequence joins TRBV6-5 and TRBJ2-7; D gene uncertain. Between the trimmed V and J ends, which lost 3 bases and 1 base, there was a span of 10 bases. The CDR3 runs 14 residues. Germline assignment: CDR1 MNHEY and CDR2 SVGAGI. This chain's CDR3 is CASSYQSGSYEQYF. CDR3 DNA: TGTGCCAGCAGTTATCAATCAGGTTCCTACGAGCAGTACTTC.

The chain has TRBV2 and TRBJ2-7; maybe TRBD2 (7 bases). Germline V lookup: CDR1 SNHLY, CDR2 FYNNEI. The V end was cut by 1 base, the J end by 2 bases, with 15 bases between. CDR3 length equals 16 residues. The CDR3 DNA follows: TGTGCCAGCAGTGAAGATGGGGGCGGGAGCCCCTACGAGCAGTACTTC. Its protein product is CASSEDGGGSPYEQYF.

Ten or more counts support this clonotype. The V and J genes are TRBV6-5 and TRBJ1-1; 7 nucleotides line up with TRBD1. J lost 6 bases, V lost 6 bases, and 10 bases had no gene match. The CDR3 loop spans 14 amino acids. Germline V gives CDR1 MNHEY, CDR2 SVGAGI. As DNA, the CDR3 is TGTGCCAGCAGCACAGGGGCCAGACCCCCTGAAGCTTTCTTT. It codes for CASSTGARPPEAFF.

This clonotype has a handful of counts. The chain is built from TRBV3-1 and TRBJ2-5; D is possibly TRBD2 (6 bases). V was pared by 1 base and J by 5 bases, with 8 bases between. The CDR3 totals 13 residues. Germline-derived CDR1 and CDR2 are LGHDT and YNNKEL (reference sequence). The CDR3 region has the DNA TGTGCCAGCAGCCAAGGCGGGAAGGAGACCCAGTACTTC. Translating it yields CASSQGGKETQYF.

This clonotype came up a few times. The chain employs TRBV7-9 and TRBJ2-3; D is undetermined. V lost 5 bases, J lost 8 bases, and 17 bases lay in between. The CDR3 extends over 14 amino acids. Germline V CDR1 and CDR2: SEHNR, FQNEAQ (reference sequence). The CDR3, as DNA: TGTGCCAGCAGCCTACTTCCAGAGGACCTTACGCAGTATTTT. Protein: CASSLLPEDLTQYF.

In DNA, the CDR3 is TGTGCCAGCGCCAGGGACAGGGTGTACACCGGGGAGCTGTTTTTT. Amino acid sequence: CASARDRVYTGELFF. This chain joins TRBV7-9 and TRBJ2-2, with TRBD1 matching 9 bases. The CDR3 is 15 amino acids. The ends lost 8 bases at V and 3 bases at J; junction bases unmatched: 7. In germline, CDR1 is SEHNR, CDR2 FQNEAQ (reference sequence).

This rearrangement joins TRBV29-1 to TRBJ2-1; D is perhaps TRBD1 (6 bases). Between the trimmed V and J ends, which lost 4 bases and 3 bases, there was a span of 10 bases. The germline V gene has CDR1 SQVTM and CDR2 ANQGSEA. The CDR3 extends over 13 amino acids. The CDR3 sequence is CSVVTGFYNEQFF. The CDR3 region has the DNA TGCAGCGTTGTCACAGGGTTCTACAATGAGCAGTTCTTC.

About this clonotype: No conserved phenylalanine or tryptophan ends this CDR3, so it is likely a read error. V usage is TRBV29-1 and J usage is TRBJ1-1; possibly TRBD1 for D (6 bases). The CDR3 covers 14 residues. The ends were cut back, 3 bases at V and 2 bases at J, with 13 bases in the middle. Germline lookup yields CDR1 SQVTM and CDR2 ANQGSEA. The CDR3 here is CSVEVNRANTEAFY. The CDR3 DNA sequence: TGCAGCGTTGAGGTTAACAGGGCAAACACTGAAGCTTTCTAT.

The chain employs TRBV27 and TRBJ2-7; no firm D call. CDR1 MNHEY and CDR2 SMNVEV come from the germline V gene (reference sequence). The CDR3 runs 12 residues. Trimming stripped 3 bases from V and 3 bases from J, with 6 bases between. The CDR3 DNA follows: TGTGCCAGCAGTTTCCGTATCTACGAGCAGTACTTC. Amino acids: CASSFRIYEQYF.

This clonotype has just a few counts. The CDR3 nucleotides are TGTGCCAGCAGCTTAGTGGGTTCAAGCTCCTACGAGCAGTACTTC. It specifies CASSLVGSSSYEQYF. The chain uses TRBV7-8 and TRBJ2-7; no clear D gene. CDR1 is SGHVS, CDR2 FQNEAQ, per germline. V was cut by 1 base and J by 0 bases, with 10 bases left in between. The CDR3 is 15 residues long.

This clonotype turned up a few times. The chain has TRBV18 and TRBJ2-5; no definite D call. This CDR3 is built from 13 residues. Trimming took off 3 bases at V and 2 bases at J, with 7 bases between the two ends. The germline V gene encodes CDR1 KGHSH and CDR2 LQKENI. The CDR3 sequence is CASSPTQQETQYF. The DNA of the CDR3 is TGTGCCAGCTCACCGACCCAGCAAGAGACCCAGTACTTC.

This clonotype was picked up a small number of times. The V and J genes are TRBV12-5 and TRBJ2-1, with 11 bases matching TRBD1. CDR1 is LGHNT and CDR2 is FRNRAP in the germline V gene. With 1 base clipped from V and 4 bases from J, the junction kept 6 bases outside the gene matches. The CDR3 has 17 amino acids. CDR3 bases: TGTGCTAGTGGTTTGGCCCGGACAGGGGGCTTTTACAATGAGCAGTTCTTC. It encodes CASGLARTGGFYNEQFF.

The chain couples TRBV6-2 or TRBV6-3 to TRBJ2-7; TRBD1 matches 8 bases. The CDR3 length is 16 residues. CDR1 and CDR2 from the germline V gene are MNHEY and SVGEGT. The J segment lost 0 bases and the V segment lost 0 bases, leaving 4 bases of the junction unmatched. The CDR3: CASSYSRDRSSYEQYF. In DNA, the CDR3 is TGTGCCAGCAGTTACTCCCGGGACAGGAGCTCCTACGAGCAGTACTTC.

The genes are TRBV5-1 and TRBJ2-1; tentatively, D is TRBD1 (6 bases). Per germline, CDR1 SGHRS and CDR2 YFSETQ. V lost 5 bases and J lost 3, with 9 bases in between. There are 13 residues in the CDR3. CDR3 region: CASRQGIYNEQFF. In nucleotides, the CDR3 is TGCGCCAGCAGACAGGGTATCTACAATGAGCAGTTCTTC.

This clonotype turned up a few times. The V call is TRBV19, the J call TRBJ1-1; 7 bases line up with TRBD1. Germline values: CDR1 LNHDA, CDR2 SQIVND (reference sequence). CDR3 length equals 15 residues. The J segment lost 5 bases and the V segment lost 8 bases, leaving 14 bases of the junction unmatched. CDR3 DNA: TGTGCCAGTCGGCCCCCCAGGGGGGCGATGACTGAAGCTTTCTTT. As protein: CASRPPRGAMTEAFF. Supplemented by reference TRBV19 and TRBJ1-1, the full variable domain reads DGGITQSPKYLFRKEGQNVTLSCEQNLNHDAMYWYRQDPGQGLRLIYYSQIVNDFQKGDIAEGYSVSREKKESFPLTVTSAQKNPTAFYLCASRPPRGAMTEAFFGQGTRLTVV.

This clonotype occurred a few times. This chain's CDR3 is CSARMWGKQPQHF. For the CDR3, the DNA is TGCAGTGCCCGAATGTGGGGGAAACAGCCCCAGCATTTT. The V gene is TRBV20-1, the J gene TRBJ1-5, with a possible D match to TRBD1 (5 bases). V gave up 6 bases and J gave up 7 bases, with 16 bases separating them. Looked up from germline, CDR1 is DFQATT and CDR2 is SNEGSKA (reference sequence). The CDR3 contains 13 residues.

This clonotype occurred a few times. This chain uses TRBV21-1 with TRBJ1-2; no DNA check was done on the table's D call, TRBD1. TRBV21-1 is described as a pseudogene. The CDR3 spans 13 residues. Here the CDR3 reads CASSKTQGGGYTF. As DNA, the CDR3 is TGTGCCAGCAGCAAGACGCAGGGTGGCGGCTACACCTTC.

The V call is TRBV12-3 or TRBV12-4, the J call TRBJ2-3, with a weak D call TRBD1 (6 bases). The CDR3 contains 11 residues. V lost 3 bases, J lost 13 bases, and 11 bases lay in between. The CDR3 protein is CASSFAGDKYF. Here the CDR3 DNA reads TGTGCCAGCAGTTTTGCAGGGGACAAGTATTTT.

V and J are TRBV12-3 or TRBV12-4 and TRBJ2-7; D gene ambiguous. V gave up 0 bases and J gave up 3 bases, with 6 bases separating them. The CDR3 length is 13 residues. In DNA, the CDR3 is TGTGCCAGCAGTTTAGCCAAAATCTACGAGCAGTACTTC. Its translation: CASSLAKIYEQYF.

In its sample, this clonotype was seen a few times. V is TRBV6-5 and J is TRBJ2-5; D is perhaps TRBD1 (5 bases). V shed 2 bases and J shed 5 bases, with 15 bases lying between them. Germline CDR1 reads MNHEY; CDR2 reads SVGAGI. This CDR3 contains 15 residues. CDR3 sequence (DNA): TGTGCCAGCAGTTACGCAGGGTCAAATGGGGAGACCCAGTACTTC. Protein sequence: CASSYAGSNGETQYF.

This clonotype was seen many times. The rearrangement joins TRBV12-3 or TRBV12-4 to TRBJ1-1; maybe TRBD1 (5 bases). With 5 bases removed from V and 5 bases from J, the gap between germline ends came to 12 bases. The CDR3 extends over 13 amino acids. The CDR3 DNA follows: TGTGCCAGCAGTCCCGGTGGGGGGACTGAAGCTTTCTTT. Protein product: CASSPGGGTEAFF.